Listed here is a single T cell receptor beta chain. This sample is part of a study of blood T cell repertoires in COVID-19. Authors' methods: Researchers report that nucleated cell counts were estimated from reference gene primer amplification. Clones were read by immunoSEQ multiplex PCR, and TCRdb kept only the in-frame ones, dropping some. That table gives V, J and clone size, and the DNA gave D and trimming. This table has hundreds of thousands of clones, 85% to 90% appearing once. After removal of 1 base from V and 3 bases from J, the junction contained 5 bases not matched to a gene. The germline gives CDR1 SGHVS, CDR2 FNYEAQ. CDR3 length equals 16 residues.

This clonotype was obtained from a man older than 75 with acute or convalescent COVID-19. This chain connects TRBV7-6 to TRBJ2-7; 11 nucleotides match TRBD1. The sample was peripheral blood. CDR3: CASSLDGTGGLYEQYF. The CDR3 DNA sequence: TGTGCCAGCAGCTTAGACGGGACAGGGGGACTCTACGAGCAGTACTTC.